The source of this T cell receptor (beta chain) is a study of cytomegalovirus exposure and HLA in healthy donors (dated by TCRdb to between 2016 and 2019). Regarding the research as a whole: In an earlier analysis of 587 of the donors, 276 Gb of sequence data and just under 120 million unique TCR beta sequences from 150 million to 200 million T cells were reported. An early release covering 500 to 750 HLA-typed donors comprised about 290 gigabases of sequencing data and 85 million or so unique TCR sequences. Rather than drawing on any new phenotypic data, the later analysis identified candidate immune exposures from TCR beta sequences and the way those sequences occurred across donors. The number of donors typed differed by locus, with 629-630 for A, B, C, DRB1 and DQB1, roughly 550 for DQA1, 606 for DPA1, and some 470 for DPB1. Roughly five DR-DQ haplotypes were handled as single units for association and clustering because linkage in the cohort was strong. In an earlier analysis of about 590 of the donors, high-throughput TCR beta sequencing was used to judge whether each TCR beta V gene segment behaved as functional or pseudogenic. Of the roughly 410 genotyped donors, 70% to 90% were placed in the genetic ancestry cluster associated with self-reported Caucasian donors. Class I and class II HLA loci were covered by the typing at four-digit resolution. On average, roughly 240,000 unique TCR beta nucleotide sequences were sequenced per donor among a few hundred genotyped donors of the cohort, with roughly 18% of those sequences being non-productive. All discovery cohort repertoires had been generated using a single sequencing platform. Donor age, sex, ethnicity and CMV serostatus were compiled together with the repertoire data. The aim of the study was to test whether cataloging public T cell receptors could identify signatures of past pathogen exposure. The T cell repertoires of some 670 subjects were profiled by immunosequencing and related to cytomegalovirus serostatus. Genome-wide SNP genotypes for about 60% of the roughly 700 donors were used in a later genetic analysis, which treated that subset as a discovery cohort. To predict cytomegalovirus infection status, the study combined high-throughput TCR immunosequencing, statistical association of individual TCRs with disease status, and machine learning. In addition to the first cohort of 500 to 850 subjects, a separate validation cohort of approximately 110 different subjects was used. In a later analysis, previously published TCR beta repertoires from 670 or so donors were re-analyzed and high-resolution HLA genotyping was added so that TCR occurrence patterns could be studied. Study-wide conclusions, independent of this receptor: In a later genetic analysis, fewer N-insertions in productive TCRs were reported among donors in an Asian-associated ancestry cluster than the roughly 700-donor mean. Fewer than 20 rarely observed V segments, including chromosome 9 orphons, were excluded from the earlier analysis of several hundred of the donors because counts were too low. According to a later analysis, most CMV-associated TCR beta chains appeared to be HLA-restricted, and the HLA associations seemed to be driven largely by CMV exposure. A cluster of highly shared sequence variants was judged likely to be a technical artifact of the sequencing pipeline. The classifier was reported to diagnose cytomegalovirus status with high specificity and sensitivity in both the original cohort and the validation cohort. A further reported finding was that TCR beta sequences accurately predicted the HLA-A and HLA-B alleles for most subjects in the first cohort. Immune exposure information for the cohort was limited to CMV serostatus. An association between a missense DCLRE1C variant and V-gene and J-gene trimming of TCR beta chains was found in a later genetic analysis and replicated in an independent cohort. According to a later analysis, TCR association rates differed among HLA loci, with DRB1 alleles showing the most associated TCRs and HLA-C alleles showing the fewest. The 87-base-pair reads could not distinguish some IMGT-functional V segments, including TRBV6-2 and TRBV6-3, so those segments were excluded. Presence/absence analyses assumed roughly uniform sequencing depth across donors, an assumption that may not hold. In an earlier analysis of more than 500 of the donors, most TCR beta V segments appeared in productive rearrangements about 87% or about 30% of the time, broadly matching IMGT annotations. Assigning TCR associations to individual alleles was difficult when HLA alleles, especially DR and DQ, strongly co-occurred. According to a later analysis, parvovirus B19, influenza, CMV and Epstein-Barr virus appeared linked to several top co-occurrence clusters. Linkage disequilibrium might explain the correlated functional status among segregating V segments, but an unknown experimental factor could not be ruled out. This cohort had only TCR beta chains sequenced, and the lack of alpha or paired-chain data limited which features could be detected. In a later analysis, HLA-associated TCR beta chains showed more clonal expansion and lower generation probabilities than non-associated chains that were equally common. The authors suggested that the approach could potentially be extended to other disease states and immunological phenotypes. Because some donors lacked HLA typing at each locus, the association tests relied only on the typed subset. At a false discovery rate of 0.05, a later analysis linked about 16,000 TCR beta sequences to specific HLA alleles. In the study, roughly 160 TCR beta chains were listed as associated with cytomegalovirus. A few of the identified cytomegalovirus-associated TCR beta chains were confirmed in vitro to be specific for cytomegalovirus antigens. Across donors, most TCR sequences were observed very rarely, whereas some public TCRs were present in many individuals.

The method behind the library was the immunoSEQ multiplex PCR assay. The multiplex PCR relied on a mix of 60 forward primers for TCR Vbeta segments and 13 reverse primers for TCR Jbeta segments. The CDR3 region of rearranged TCR beta genes was amplified from genomic DNA with a multiplex PCR assay. The amplified TCR beta libraries were sequenced on the Illumina HiSeq System as 87-base-pair reads. The paper's processing steps were these. A later analysis counted tens of millions of unique TCR beta chains across the roughly 700 repertoires, and about 10 million of these chains were shared by at least two donors. To remove PCR and sequencing errors, raw reads were error-corrected and collapsed into unique sequences using a nearest-neighbor algorithm that merged closely related sequences. To assign V, D and J gene segments, CDR3 sequences were aligned to IMGT reference sequences. For a sequence to be retained, a match of at least six nucleotides to both a V gene segment and a J gene segment was required. Rearrangements were classified as productive when the CDR3 lacked stop codons and remained in frame with V and J, and all other rearrangements were classified as non-productive. CDR3 was defined by IMGT convention, running from the second conserved V-encoded cysteine to the conserved J-encoded phenylalanine. Sequences without an unambiguous match to a single V gene segment were excluded from the earlier analysis of several hundred of the donors. An earlier analysis of some 610 of the donors called V segments functional above 56.7% productive rearrangements and segregating when the between-donor standard deviation exceeded 5%. A statistical classification framework was built for diagnosing cytomegalovirus status from the catalog of TCR beta chain sequences. V and J gene assignment, in a later analysis, came from comparing TCR nucleotide sequences with IMGT/GENE-DB human TR gene sequences. Using the TCRdist pipeline, a later analysis assigned CDR3 sequences along with most-parsimonious VDJ recombination scenarios. In a later analysis, every TCR beta chain was defined by the combination of its CDR3 amino acid sequence and its V-gene family, and reads without a unique V-gene family were dropped. As a way to deal with suspected cross-contamination and a sequencing artifact, a later analysis dropped roughly 620 nucleotide sequences that were highly shared and had low generation probability. In a later analysis, a clonal expansion index was calculated for each public chain from normalized within-repertoire ranks of inferred template counts. Generation probabilities in a later analysis came from a VDJ recombination model fitted to out-of-frame rearrangements, and those results were checked against IGoR. A later analysis scored TCR-TCR, TCR-HLA and TCR-CMV co-occurrence with hypergeometric tests, applying a repertoire-size bias correction to TCR pairs. A later analysis estimated false discovery rates by permuting HLA or CMV assignments 20 times. A later analysis grouped co-occurring TCRs with DBSCAN, adding TCRdist sequence similarity when clustering within HLA-allele-positive subsets. Co-occurrence clustering excluded repertoires with fewer than 30,000 or more than 120,000 public chains, plus five with anomalous nucleotide sharing. TCRdb re-hosts the immuneACCESS table, in-frame sequences only. Its copies lack some clones; in the studies checked, an unresolved V gene accounts for under half of them, and the cause for the rest is not known. V, J and clone size were drawn from that table, and D and trimming were deduced from the DNA. The sample profile shows 250,000 to 350,000 clones; about nine tenths of them were found once. The top ten clones comprise almost 4% of the sample.

V trim: 3 bases; J trim: 1 base; unmatched bases: 2. The CDR3, cysteine through phenylalanine, is 15 amino acids long. Just CDR3 DNA is preserved here, 45 bases in frame from base 1. In the germline V gene, CDR1 corresponds to KGHSH and CDR2 to LQKENI. The cohort was made up of 500 to 800 healthy bone marrow donors. At the time of sampling, every cohort member was nominally healthy, though immune exposures that went unrecorded were likely present. The donor was CMV seropositive and belonged to the group of over 250 seropositive cohort members. Each donor provided a peripheral blood sample, and peripheral blood mononuclear cells were used for TCR beta sequencing. The Qiagen DNeasy Blood Extraction Kit was used to extract genomic DNA from the blood cell samples. Concerning this clone: Its binding antigen is unknown. Base qualities are not at hand, and no much larger clone is one base apart.

The TCR comes from a man aged 35 to 55 in good health and CMV-seropositive. The sample was PBMCs. This chain is built from TRBV18 and TRBJ1-4; 7 bases in between match TRBD1. Read as DNA, the sequence is TGTGCCAGCTCACCTAACAGGGGAACTAATGAAAAACTGTTTTTT. It translates to CASSPNRGTNEKLFF.